What follows are 22 T cell receptor beta chains derived from one specimen sequenced in a study of beta chain features in type 1 diabetes. As every portion of the isolated RNA was reverse transcribed, the sequencing read expressed TCRB transcripts. The assay was immunoSEQ multiplex PCR, and TCRdb's table has in-frame clones only and misses some. The data contain about 330,000 clones, 9.5% to 11% of them singletons. Sequencing used naive CD4+ T cells from blood. The receptors derive from a woman aged 30 to 39 in good health.

The CDR3 is CASSLGSGTPNEQFF. CDR3 nucleotides: TGTGCCAGCAGCTTAGGGAGCGGGACCCCTAATGAGCAGTTCTTC. The V and J genes are TRBV7-2 and TRBJ2-1; the match to TRBD2 covers 7 bases. The germline V gene encodes CDR1 SGHTA and CDR2 FQGNSA. V dropped 1 base and J dropped 7; count of bases not matched to a gene: 7. This CDR3 region has 15 residues.

This clone turned up a few times. The gene calls are TRBV6-6 and TRBJ2-7; 11 nucleotides align to TRBD1. Germline V gene data show CDR1 as MNHNY and CDR2 as SVGAGI (reference sequence). The CDR3 is 14 amino acids. The trim removed 3 bases at V and 4 bases at J, leaving 2 bases unmatched. In nucleotides, the CDR3 is TGTGCCAGCAGTTATTGGGACAGGGGGTACGAGCAGTACTTC. It specifies CASSYWDRGYEQYF.

A few counts support this clone. This chain connects TRBV15 to TRBJ2-1, with 12 nucleotides matching TRBD2. Trimming removed 3 bases from V and 6 bases from J; junction bases left unmatched: 9. CDR3 length: 17 amino acids. Germline values: CDR1 LNHNV, CDR2 YYDKDF (reference sequence). In DNA form, the CDR3 reads TGTGCCACCAGCAGGACTAGCGGGAGCGTAGGGGCCAATGAGCAGTTCTTC. This codes for CATSRTSGSVGANEQFF. The full variable domain, rest sourced from reference TRBV15 and TRBJ2-1, is DAMVIQNPRYQVTQFGKPVTLSCSQTLNHNVMYWYQQKSSQAPKLLFHYYDKDFNNEADTPDNFQSRRPNTSFCFLDIRSPGLGDTAMYLCATSRTSGSVGANEQFFGPGTRLTVL.

Written as DNA, the CDR3 is TGTGCCAGCAGAGGGACAGGGCGTACAGATACGCAGTATTTT. The encoded protein is CASRGTGRTDTQYF. The chain joins TRBV6-6 to TRBJ2-3; 9 nucleotides align to TRBD1. The CDR3 spans 14 residues. With V trimmed by 6 bases and J by 3 bases, 4 bases remained unmatched. Germline V gene sequence: CDR1 MNHNY, CDR2 SVGAGI (reference sequence).

V and J are TRBV25-1 and TRBJ1-1, with 7 bases aligning to TRBD1. The CDR3 length is 14 residues. Germline lookup yields CDR1 MGHDK and CDR2 SYGVNS. Trimming cost V 3 bases and J 3 bases; bases outside gene matches: 4. The CDR3 sequence is CASSDWTGHTEAFF. The CDR3 coding sequence is TGTGCCAGCAGTGATTGGACAGGCCACACTGAAGCTTTCTTT.

This clone was counted only a few times. The CDR3 DNA reads TGTGCCAGCCAACTAGCGGGGTCCTACAATGAGCAGTTCTTC. It is translated as CASQLAGSYNEQFF. The genes are TRBV19 and TRBJ2-1; 10 nucleotides line up with TRBD2. The CDR3 sequence is 14 residues long. V was clipped by 9 bases and J by 1 base; unmatched bases: 3. CDR1 is LNHDA and CDR2 is SQIVND in the germline V gene (reference sequence).

The J gene is TRBJ2-7, the V gene TRBV28, with 10 bases fitting TRBD2. After removal of 10 bases from V and 2 bases from J, the junction contained 5 bases not matched to a gene. The CDR3 runs to 13 residues. Germline lookup yields CDR1 MDHEN and CDR2 SYDVKM. CDR3 nucleotides: TGTGCCACCGCACTAGCGGGACCCTACGAGCAGTACTTC. Encoded protein: CATALAGPYEQYF.

The genes are TRBV6-1 and TRBJ2-5; a possible D gene is TRBD1 (6 bases). V was trimmed by 5 bases and J by 4 bases, leaving 11 bases between them. The CDR3 extends over 13 amino acids. Germline CDR1 reads MNHNS; CDR2 reads SASEGT. The CDR3 spells CASSQQGGETQYF. The CDR3 coding sequence is TGTGCCAGCAGTCAACAGGGTGGAGAGACCCAGTACTTC.

This clone was seen a handful of times. DNA of the CDR3: TGTGCCAGCAGCTTATTCGGTAGTCGCCAAGAGACCCAGTACTTC. Translation: CASSLFGSRQETQYF. V gene TRBV7-3 combines with J gene TRBJ2-5; no definite D call. Germline V gene sequence: CDR1 SGHTA, CDR2 FQGTGA. The CDR3 has 15 residues. Trimming shortened V by 2 bases and J by 1 base, and 11 bases separated the two germline ends.

This clone was observed a few times. J is TRBJ1-5 and V is TRBV28, with TRBD1 as a possible D gene (6 bases). The CDR3 has 13 residues. V lost 5 bases and J lost 5, with 10 bases in between. The germline V gene encodes CDR1 MDHEN and CDR2 SYDVKM. In nucleotides, the CDR3 is TGTGCCAGCAGTACACAGGGAGATCAGCCCCAGCATTTT. Protein: CASSTQGDQPQHF.

V gene TRBV18 combines with J gene TRBJ1-1; D ambiguous. There are 14 residues in the CDR3. The germline gives CDR1 KGHSH, CDR2 LQKENI. The ends were cut back, 1 base at V and 4 bases at J, with 10 bases in the middle. CDR3 residues: CASSPQSGRTEAFF. Written as DNA, the CDR3 is TGTGCCAGCTCACCACAGAGCGGGCGCACTGAAGCTTTCTTT.

This clone was seen only a few times. This specimen includes other DNA sequences encoding the same CDR3. The chain combines TRBV9 with TRBJ2-7; 9 bases align to TRBD2. Germline CDR1 reads SGDLS; CDR2 reads YYNGEE. The V and J ends lost 2 bases and 5 bases, in that order; junction bases with no gene match: 8. This CDR3 comprises 15 residues. In DNA form, the CDR3 reads TGTGCCAGCAGCGTCGGTATAGCGGGAGCCCACGAGCAGTACTTC. Amino acids: CASSVGIAGAHEQYF.

The chain links TRBV6-1 to TRBJ2-5; a possible D gene is TRBD1 (5 bases). V was clipped by 8 bases and J by 4 bases, with 14 bases between them. CDR1 and CDR2 (germline): MNHNS, SASEGT. The CDR3 covers 13 residues. The CDR3 loop is CASAIGVSETQYF. CDR3 coding DNA: TGTGCCAGCGCGATAGGGGTTTCAGAGACCCAGTACTTC.

The chain links TRBV6-1 to TRBJ2-7, with TRBD1 as a possible D gene (5 bases). Trimming took 6 bases from V and 3 from J, leaving 12 bases between them. This CDR3 comprises 13 residues. From germline, CDR1 is MNHNS and CDR2 SASEGT. The CDR3 DNA reads as TGTGCCAGCAGCCTCAGGGTACGCTACGAGCAGTACTTC. The encoded protein is CASSLRVRYEQYF.

The rearrangement links TRBV30 to TRBJ2-5; a possible D gene is TRBD2 (5 bases). The germline V gene encodes CDR1 GTSNPN and CDR2 SVGIG (reference sequence). The CDR3 loop spans 14 amino acids. V was pared by 3 bases and J by 5 bases, with 16 bases between. CDR3 sequence reads: CAWRADGVWETQYF. CDR3 DNA: TGTGCCTGGAGAGCCGACGGGGTATGGGAGACCCAGTACTTC.

The chain carries TRBV28 and TRBJ1-4; 9 bases agree with TRBD1. The CDR3 spans 14 residues. CDR1 is MDHEN and CDR2 is SYDVKM in the germline V gene. V shed 5 bases and J 8 bases; nucleotides not matched to a gene: 6. The CDR3 is CASSAGTGQEKLFF. The CDR3 DNA reads TGTGCCAGCAGTGCCGGGACAGGGCAGGAAAAACTGTTTTTT.

J is TRBJ1-2 and V is TRBV4-3, with D maybe TRBD1 (6 bases). This CDR3 has 14 amino acids. From germline, CDR1 is LGHNA and CDR2 YSLEER. Trimming removed 0 bases from V and 6 bases from J, with 11 bases in between. Written as DNA, the CDR3 is TGCGCCAGCAGCCAAGAAATAGGGGGGGATGGCTACACCTTC. Amino acid sequence: CASSQEIGGDGYTF.

This clone has only a few counts. This chain connects TRBV14 to TRBJ2-1; a possible D gene is TRBD1 (5 bases). CDR3 length: 15 amino acids. V was trimmed by 4 bases and J by 5 bases, leaving 15 bases between them. Germline V gene data show CDR1 as SGHDN and CDR2 as FVKESK. CDR3 amino acids: CASSPLGPSDNEQFF. The CDR3 DNA reads as TGTGCCAGCAGCCCGTTGGGGCCGTCAGACAATGAGCAGTTCTTC.

This clone has a handful of counts. The chain has TRBV28 and TRBJ2-1, with 10 bases that match TRBD1. CDR1 is MDHEN, CDR2 SYDVKM, per germline. The V and J ends lost 0 bases and 8 bases, in that order; junction bases with no gene match: 4. This CDR3 contains 15 residues. The CDR3 DNA reads as TGTGCCAGCAGTTTATGGGGACAGGGGACCGATGAGCAGTTCTTC. Translating it yields CASSLWGQGTDEQFF.

There are a few counts of this clone. The chain is built from TRBV27 and TRBJ2-7; a weak D match, TRBD1 (6 bases). Germline loops: CDR1 MNHEY, CDR2 SMNVEV (reference sequence). V was clipped by 5 bases and J by 2 bases, with 13 bases between them. The CDR3 is 14 residues long. CDR3 bases: TGTGCCAGCAGTCGAAACACAGGGACCTACGAGCAGTACTTC. As protein: CASSRNTGTYEQYF.

The chain uses TRBV27 and TRBJ2-2; 7 nucleotides align to TRBD2. With 1 base clipped from V and 0 bases from J, the junction kept 2 bases outside the gene matches. CDR1 is MNHEY and CDR2 is SMNVEV in the germline V gene (reference sequence). The CDR3 runs to 16 residues. The CDR3 region is CASSLYLAANTGELFF. The CDR3 bases are TGTGCCAGCAGTTTATATCTAGCGGCGAACACCGGGGAGCTGTTTTTT.

The gene calls are TRBV30 and TRBJ1-3; D not resolved. Germline CDR1 is GTSNPN and CDR2 is SVGIG (reference sequence). The V end lost 4 bases, the J end lost 0 bases, and 10 bases lay between the germline ends. CDR3 length: 14 residues. For the CDR3, the DNA is TGTGCCTGGATCAGGCCTCTCTCTGGAAACACCATATATTTT. This encodes CAWIRPLSGNTIYF. Variable domain in full (rest from reference TRBV30 and TRBJ1-3): SQTIHQWPATLVQPVGSPLSLECTVEGTSNPNLYWYRQAAGRGLQLLFYSVGIGQISSEVPQNLSASRPQDRQFILSSKKLLLSDSGFYLCAWIRPLSGNTIYFGEGSWLTVV.